This T cell receptor (beta chain) derives from a study of blood T cell repertoires in COVID-19. Study-wide background: From T cells, B-cell-depleted T cells, or PBMCs came the material, which was cDNA or gDNA.

The V gene end was trimmed by 2 bases and the J gene end by 6 bases; junction bases not matched to a gene: 9. Germline V gives CDR1 LNHDA, CDR2 SQIVND (reference sequence). The CDR3 length is 17 residues. Measured with immunoSEQ multiplex PCR; TCRdb has only the in-frame clones, and not every one. The repertoire holds some 72,000 clones, with 80% as singletons. The V gene is TRBV19, the J gene TRBJ2-2; 10 positions match TRBD2. The TCR was taken from a man aged 50 or older with COVID-19, enrolled during active disease. Sequences were obtained from peripheral blood. Written as DNA, the CDR3 is TGTGCCAGTAGTATACGGCGGCTAGCGGGAGAGGCCGGGGAGCTGTTTTTT. Translated, it gives CASSIRRLAGEAGELFF.